The clone carrying this TCR beta chain was picked up a small number of times. This entry comes from a study of T-cell memory formation after mild COVID-19. From the 5' RACE reads, TCRdb called clonotypes with MiXCR, one entry per CDR3 protein. The data show roughly 100,000 distinct CDR3 sequences, with approximately 17% seen just once and 28% held by the top ten. The CDR3 runs 15 residues. Germline CDR1 and CDR2: SGHTA and FQGNSA. Trimming removed 5 bases from V and 5 bases from J; junction bases left unmatched: 8. Sequencing was done on a sample of PBMCs or a T cell subset sorted from them (not recorded which). This sequence originates from an adult woman who had mild COVID-19 (a few samples of this study predate the infection). Cell type and time point are not known. The rearrangement joins TRBV7-2 to TRBJ2-3, with TRBD2 matching over 9 bases. Here the CDR3 reads CASSRWAGGGDTQYF. CDR3 DNA: TGTGCCAGCAGCCGCTGGGCGGGGGGGGGAGATACGCAGTATTTT. The variable domain in full, with the rest retrieved from reference TRBV7-2 and TRBJ2-3, is GAGVSQSPSNKVTEKGKDVELRCDPISGHTALYWYRQSLGQGLEFLIYFQGNSAPDKSGLPSDRFSAERTGGSVSTLTIQRTQQEDSAVYLCASSRWAGGGDTQYFGPGTRLTVL.